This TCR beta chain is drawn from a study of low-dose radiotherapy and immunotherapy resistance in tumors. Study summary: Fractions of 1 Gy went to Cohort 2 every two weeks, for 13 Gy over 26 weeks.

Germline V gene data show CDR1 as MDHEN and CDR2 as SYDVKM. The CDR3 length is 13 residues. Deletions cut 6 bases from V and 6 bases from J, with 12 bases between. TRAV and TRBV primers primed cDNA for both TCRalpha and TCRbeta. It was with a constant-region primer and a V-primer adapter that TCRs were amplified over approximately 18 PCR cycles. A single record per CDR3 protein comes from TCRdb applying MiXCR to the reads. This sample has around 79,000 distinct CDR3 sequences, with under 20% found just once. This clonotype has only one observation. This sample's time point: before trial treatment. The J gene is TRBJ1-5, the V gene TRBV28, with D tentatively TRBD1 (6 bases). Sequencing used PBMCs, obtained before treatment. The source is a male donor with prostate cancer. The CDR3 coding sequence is TGTGCCAGCAGCACAGGGTGGATTCAGCCCCAGCATTTT. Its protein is CASSTGWIQPQHF.